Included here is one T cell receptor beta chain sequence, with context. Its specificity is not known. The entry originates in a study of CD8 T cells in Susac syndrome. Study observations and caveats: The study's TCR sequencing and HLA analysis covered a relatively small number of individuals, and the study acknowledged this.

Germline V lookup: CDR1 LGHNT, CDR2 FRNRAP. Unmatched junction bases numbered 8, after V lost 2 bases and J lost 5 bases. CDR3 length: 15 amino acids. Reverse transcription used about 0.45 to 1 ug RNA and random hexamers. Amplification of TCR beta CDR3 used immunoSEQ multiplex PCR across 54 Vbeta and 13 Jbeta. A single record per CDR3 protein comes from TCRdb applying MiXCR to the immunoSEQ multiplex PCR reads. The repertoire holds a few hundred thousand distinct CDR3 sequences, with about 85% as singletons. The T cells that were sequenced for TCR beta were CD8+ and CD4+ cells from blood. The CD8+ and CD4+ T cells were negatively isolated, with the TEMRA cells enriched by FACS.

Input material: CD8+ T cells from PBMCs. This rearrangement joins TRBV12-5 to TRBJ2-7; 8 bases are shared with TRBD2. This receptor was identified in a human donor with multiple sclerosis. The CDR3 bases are TGTGCTAGTGGTTTGTCCTCTAGCGGGCGACACGAGCAGTACTTC. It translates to CASGLSSSGRHEQYF.